This T cell receptor beta chain was retrieved from a study of cytomegalovirus exposure and HLA in healthy donors. Study-wide results and caveats: The records held CMV serostatus as the only immune exposure information. TCR beta chains associated with HLA were, in a later analysis, more clonally expanded than equally common others. Prior analysis indicated that the majority of TCR beta V segments exhibited productivity approximately 87% or approximately 30% of the time. Follow-up analysis later connected one missense variant in DCLRE1C with trimming of TCR beta V- and J-genes.

Concerning this clone itself: Its antigen remains unknown.

The PCR had 60 Vbeta and 13 Jbeta primers. The method was immunoSEQ multiplex PCR; TCRdb's version includes in-frame clones alone and lacks a portion of them. The sample includes some 77,000 clones, 65% to 80% of them seen just once. This CDR3 has 13 residues. The germline V gene encodes CDR1 SQVTM and CDR2 ANQGSEA. The trim removed 5 bases at V and 2 bases at J, leaving 4 bases unmatched. This receptor was taken from a young man in good health and CMV-seronegative. The sample comprised PBMCs. V usage is TRBV29-1 and J usage is TRBJ1-2, with 8 bases that match TRBD1. The CDR3 reads CSVTGGENYGYTF. The CDR3 nucleotides are TGCAGCGTTACAGGGGGGGAGAACTATGGCTACACCTTC.